This T cell receptor beta chain was captured by sequencing in a study of cytomegalovirus exposure and HLA in healthy donors. It was with 60 Vbeta and 13 Jbeta primers that the PCR ran. Sequencing used immunoSEQ multiplex PCR; TCRdb keeps in-frame clones, though not all of them. The data hold over 100,000 clones, with over 65% observed a single time. Trimming cost V 5 bases and J 2 bases; bases outside gene matches: 5. Per germline, CDR1 SGHVS and CDR2 FQNEAQ. CDR3 size: 15 residues. In its sample, this clone was seen a few times. This sequence originates from a woman aged 40 to 50 in good health and CMV-seropositive. The sequenced sample consisted of PBMCs. V gene TRBV7-8 combines with J gene TRBJ1-5, with 8 bases that match TRBD1. The CDR3 DNA is TGTGCCAGCAGCGAACAGGGGGTCGGCAATCAGCCCCAGCATTTT. This sequence encodes CASSEQGVGNQPQHF. The full variable domain, with the rest looked up from reference TRBV7-8 and TRBJ1-5, is GAGVSQSPRYKVAKRGQDVALRCDPISGHVSLFWYQQALGQGPEFLTYFQNEAQLDKSGLPSDRFFAERPEGSVSTLKIQRTQQEDSAVYLCASSEQGVGNQPQHFGDGTRLSIL.